This T cell receptor (beta chain) was observed in a study of blood T cell repertoires in COVID-19. Overall study: Collection of acute and convalescent COVID-19 samples took place in the United States, Italy and Spain.

V lost 7 bases, J lost 7 bases, and 9 bases stayed unmatched. Per the germline V gene, CDR1 is MDHEN and CDR2 is SYDVKM. The CDR3 runs to 15 residues. Using immunoSEQ multiplex PCR, the repertoire was profiled, and TCRdb retains in-frame clones only, with some absent. Of 75,000 to 100,000 clones in the sample, approximately 78% were seen once. In this sample, this clone turned up a few times. The chain employs TRBV28 and TRBJ1-6; TRBD1 matches 8 bases. Sequencing used peripheral blood. The TCR comes from a man aged 45-65 years with active or convalescent COVID-19. CDR3 in DNA: TGTGCCAGCACCGTATCACAGGGGGACAATTCACCCCTCCACTTT. It yields the protein CASTVSQGDNSPLHF. Using reference TRBV28 and TRBJ1-6 for the parts outside the CDR3, the full variable domain is DVKVTQSSRYLVKRTGEKVFLECVQDMDHENMFWYRQDPGLGLRLIYFSYDVKMKEKGDIPEGYSVSREKKERFSLILESASTNQTSMYLCASTVSQGDNSPLHFGNGTRLTVT.